This entry is about one T cell receptor (beta chain). This sample is drawn from a study of blood T cell repertoires in COVID-19. Study as a whole: The samples span acute and convalescent COVID-19 from the United States, Italy and Spain. Nucleic acid was either cDNA or gDNA, and it came from T cells, B-cell-depleted T cells, or PBMCs.

Only in-frame clones appear in the TCRdb table, and some are missing; sequencing was by immunoSEQ multiplex PCR. The sample contains 200,000 to 300,000 clones, about 87% of which appear only once. V lost 7 bases and J 2 bases, leaving 12 bases between the germline ends. The CDR3 has 13 residues. The sequenced sample was peripheral blood. The receptor was derived from a woman in her fifties or sixties with COVID-19, enrolled during active disease. This chain joins TRBV23-1 and TRBJ2-7; a possible D gene is TRBD2 (5 bases). TRBV23-1 is placed among ORFs of uncertain function. In DNA, the CDR3 is TGCGCCAGCACGGAGGACGGGACCTACGAGCAGTACTTC. This gives the protein CASTEDGTYEQYF.